Below are 5 T cell receptor beta chains sequenced from a single sample in a study of OX40 agonist ivuxolimab in advanced cancers. Receptor amplification or capture employed the immunoSEQ multiplex PCR assay. This is the immuneACCESS table as TCRdb keeps it, with only in-frame sequences that have V and J called. A part of the clones is gone; compared with another copy, unresolved V genes explain less than half, and the rest is unexplained. The sample profile shows under 25,000 clones; 74% of them were found once. The biggest ten clones account for more than 25% of the sample. The specimen was CD4+ or CD8+ T cells sorted from blood, collected in a trial of the OX40 agonist ivuxolimab. Receptor source: an adult with an advanced solid tumor such as melanoma, head and neck, liver or kidney cancer.

The rearrangement uses TRBV7-9 and TRBJ1-5; no clear D. The V gene lost 5 bases and the J gene lost 0 bases, with 11 bases spanning the gap. Germline assignment: CDR1 SEHNR and CDR2 FQNEAQ (reference sequence). There are 15 residues in the CDR3. Here the CDR3 reads CASSDQPDSNQPQHF. For the CDR3, the DNA is TGTGCCAGCAGCGACCAGCCAGATAGCAATCAGCCCCAGCATTTT.

This sequence joins TRBV27 and TRBJ2-6; D unresolved. This CDR3 region has 18 residues. V lost 5 bases to trimming and J lost 5 bases, with 22 bases between them. Germline values: CDR1 MNHEY, CDR2 SMNVEV (reference sequence). The CDR3 DNA is TGTGCCAGCAGTACGGAGAGCTGGCTACAAAGTCGGGCCAACGTCCTGACTTTC. Its protein product is CASSTESWLQSRANVLTF.

The CDR3 DNA sequence: TGTGCCAGTATCGGCGGGGAGCCCGCAGATACGCAGTATTTT. Protein product: CASIGGEPADTQYF. The V call is TRBV19, the J call TRBJ2-3; a weak D match, TRBD2 (6 bases). The V and J ends lost 7 bases and 4 bases respectively, with 15 bases between them. The germline V gene encodes CDR1 LNHDA and CDR2 SQIVND (reference sequence). The CDR3 has 14 amino acids.

The rearrangement links TRBV28 to TRBJ1-1; no clear D gene. V was shortened by 3 bases and J by 0 bases, with 17 bases between the two germline ends. This CDR3 region has 17 residues. Germline V gene data show CDR1 as MDHEN and CDR2 as SYDVKM. The CDR3 loop reads CASSLGGTYSMNTEAFF. The CDR3 DNA sequence: TGTGCCAGCAGTTTGGGCGGAACCTATAGTATGAACACTGAAGCTTTCTTT.

V usage is TRBV11-2 and J usage is TRBJ1-3; no definite D call. Germline V gene data show CDR1 as SGHAT and CDR2 as FQNNGV. Between the trimmed V and J ends, which lost 2 bases and 0 bases, there was a span of 8 bases. The CDR3 contains 15 residues. CDR3 DNA: TGTGCCAGCAGCTTATCGGGCGGCTCTGGAAACACCATATATTTT. Its translation: CASSLSGGSGNTIYF.